This T cell receptor beta chain originates from a study of CD4 T cells in relation to SARS-CoV-2 and coronaviruses. Looked up from germline, CDR1 is SNHLY and CDR2 is FYNNEI. This CDR3 spans 15 amino acids. Trimming removed 3 bases from V and 3 bases from J, with 13 bases in between. This table comes from immunoSEQ multiplex PCR, and its TCRdb copy is limited to in-frame clones, with some not included. In the table there are some 35,000 clones, roughly 88% of which are singletons. The TCR sequence derives from an adult with COVID-19. The rearrangement uses TRBV2 and TRBJ2-3; no definite D call. The sequenced sample was memory CD4+ T cells from PBMCs. The CDR3 region is CASSDARARTDTQYF. For the CDR3, the DNA is TGTGCCAGCAGTGATGCCCGGGCGCGGACAGATACGCAGTATTTT.